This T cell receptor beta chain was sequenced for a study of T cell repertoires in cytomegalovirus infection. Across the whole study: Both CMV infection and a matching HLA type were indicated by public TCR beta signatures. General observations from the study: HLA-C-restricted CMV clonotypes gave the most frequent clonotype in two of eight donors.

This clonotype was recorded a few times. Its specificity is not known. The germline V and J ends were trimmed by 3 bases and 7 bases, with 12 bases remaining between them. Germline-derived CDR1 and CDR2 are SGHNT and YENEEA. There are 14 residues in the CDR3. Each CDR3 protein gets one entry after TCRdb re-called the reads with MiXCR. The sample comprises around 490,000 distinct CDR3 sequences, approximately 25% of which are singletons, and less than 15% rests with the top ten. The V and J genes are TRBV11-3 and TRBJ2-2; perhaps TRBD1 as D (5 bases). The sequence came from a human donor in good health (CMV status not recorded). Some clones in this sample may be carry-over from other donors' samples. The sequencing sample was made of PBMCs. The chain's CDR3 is CASSFDSINGELFF. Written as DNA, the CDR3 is TGTGCCAGCAGCTTTGACAGTATTAACGGGGAGCTGTTTTTT.